The 24 T cell receptor beta chains listed next were all sequenced from one sample in a study of long-term antiretroviral therapy in people with HIV. immunoSEQ v3.0 was run at survey level. The protocol was immunoSEQ multiplex PCR, while the TCRdb copy is restricted to in-frame clones and leaves out a portion. This sample carries approximately 17,000 clones, 65% to 85% of them seen once, and the ten largest clones take approximately 4.5%. The sequencing here drew on unsorted PBMCs, taken 0.1 years before starting antiretroviral therapy. All receptors derive from a man younger than 35 with HIV.

The chain uses TRBV9 and TRBJ1-1; perhaps TRBD1 as D (6 bases). The V and J ends lost 3 bases and 1 base respectively, with 13 bases between them. The CDR3 covers 15 residues. Looked up from germline, CDR1 is SGDLS and CDR2 is YYNGEE. Here the CDR3 DNA reads TGTGCCAGCAGCGAACGGGACATTAGGAACACTGAAGCTTTCTTT. Amino acids: CASSERDIRNTEAFF.

The V gene is TRBV7-3, the J gene TRBJ1-6, with D hard to call. The CDR3 totals 16 residues. Germline CDR1 reads SGHTA; CDR2 reads FQGTGA. Trimming cost V 0 bases and J 4 bases, with 10 bases left between them. As DNA, the CDR3 is TGTGCCAGCAGCTTAACCGGGGATCCATATAATTCACCCCTCCACTTT. Encoded protein: CASSLTGDPYNSPLHF.

The chain recombines TRBV7-9 with TRBJ2-5; D unresolved. The CDR3 contains 11 residues. Between the trimmed V and J ends, which lost 2 bases and 7 bases, there was a span of 5 bases. The germline V gene encodes CDR1 SEHNR and CDR2 FQNEAQ (reference sequence). CDR3 residues: CASSLSGTQYF. The DNA of the CDR3 is TGTGCCAGCAGCTTATCTGGGACCCAGTACTTC. Full variable domain (remainder filled in from reference TRBV7-9 and TRBJ2-5): DTGVSQNPRHKITKRGQNVTFRCDPISEHNRLYWYRQTLGQGPEFLTYFQNEAQLEKSRLLSDRFSAERPKGSFSTLEIQRTEQGDSAMYLCASSLSGTQYFGPGTRLLVL.

In its sample, this clone was seen once. The chain combines TRBV7-3 with TRBJ2-5, with a possible D match to TRBD1 (5 bases). The germline gives CDR1 SGHTA, CDR2 FQGTGA. The V end was cut by 2 bases, the J end by 1 base, with 11 bases between. This CDR3 has 15 residues. The CDR3 nucleotides read TGTGCCAGCAGCTTATTAGGCAGGGTCCAAGAGACCCAGTACTTC. It encodes CASSLLGRVQETQYF.

The chain combines TRBV10-3 with TRBJ2-3; 11 bases match TRBD2. V trimming: 4 bases; J trimming: 3 bases; junction bases outside the gene matches: 6. CDR3 length equals 16 residues. From germline, CDR1 is ENHRY and CDR2 SYGVKD. The CDR3 reads CAISGMTSGKTDTQYF. Written as DNA, the CDR3 is TGTGCCATCAGTGGGATGACTAGCGGGAAAACAGATACGCAGTATTTT.

The gene calls are TRBV6-5 and TRBJ2-7, with no clear D. Germline-derived CDR1 and CDR2 are MNHEY and SVGAGI. The CDR3 spans 14 residues. V was cut by 0 bases and J by 2 bases, with 8 bases left in between. The CDR3 is CASSYSAGAYEQYF. The CDR3, as DNA: TGTGCCAGCAGTTACTCGGCAGGCGCCTACGAGCAGTACTTC.

The chain combines TRBV10-3 with TRBJ2-5; D uncertain. Gene TRBJ2-7 matches the end of the DNA better, so the J call may be wrong. This CDR3 has 17 residues. The germline CDR1 and CDR2 sequences are ENHRY and SYGVKD. CDR3: CAIRDPLKDRSSYEQYF. DNA of the CDR3: TGTGCCATCAGGGATCCACTAAAAGACCGTAGCTCCTACGAGCAGTACTTC.

The chain carries TRBV10-1 and TRBJ2-5; no firm D call. The CDR3 is 15 amino acids. Germline CDR1 WNHNN, CDR2 SYGVQD (reference sequence). V was clipped by 0 bases and J by 1 base, with 9 bases between them. The CDR3 DNA follows: TGCGCCAGCAGTGAGTCGGGAACTGCCCAAGAGACCCAGTACTTC. This gives the protein CASSESGTAQETQYF.

This chain uses TRBV9 with TRBJ1-2; 8 nucleotides match TRBD1. Germline CDR1 and CDR2: SGDLS and YYNGEE. The CDR3 has 15 amino acids. V lost 3 bases and J lost 3; bases outside the gene matches: 7. The CDR3 region is CASSETGVPDYGYTF. The DNA of the CDR3 is TGTGCCAGCAGCGAGACAGGGGTACCGGACTATGGCTACACCTTC. Full variable domain (remainder filled in from reference TRBV9 and TRBJ1-2): DSGVTQTPKHLITATGQRVTLRCSPRSGDLSVYWYQQSLDQGLQFLIQYYNGEERAKGNILERFSAQQFPDLHSELNLSSLELGDSALYFCASSETGVPDYGYTFGSGTRLTVV.

The V gene is TRBV5-1, the J gene TRBJ1-2; weak D call: TRBD1 (5 bases). Germline CDR1 and CDR2: SGHRS and YFSETQ. This CDR3 contains 14 residues. Trimming stripped 4 bases from V and 8 bases from J, with 18 bases between. CDR3 nucleotide sequence: TGCGCCAGCAGCCCATCATCAGGGACCTGGGGCTACACCTTC. The encoded protein is CASSPSSGTWGYTF.

The gene calls are TRBV11-3 and TRBJ2-1; no reliable D call. The CDR3 runs 16 residues. From germline, CDR1 is SGHNT and CDR2 YENEEA. The V gene lost 1 base and the J gene lost 5 bases, with 15 bases spanning the gap. This CDR3 reads CASSLGGLGWDNEQFF. The DNA for the CDR3 is TGTGCCAGCAGCTTAGGTGGGCTGGGGTGGGACAATGAGCAGTTCTTC.

The chain combines TRBV5-6 with TRBJ1-1, with TRBD1 as a possible D gene (6 bases). The CDR3 contains 15 residues. The germline V and J ends were trimmed by 4 bases and 1 base, with 14 bases remaining between them. In germline, CDR1 is SGHDT, CDR2 YYEEEE. CDR3 region: CASSPVGGRNTEAFF. CDR3 coding DNA: TGTGCCAGCAGCCCAGTTGGGGGCCGGAACACTGAAGCTTTCTTT.

This rearrangement joins TRBV10-1 to TRBJ2-7; D gene ambiguous. The CDR3 spans 14 residues. Germline CDR1 and CDR2: WNHNN and SYGVQD (reference sequence). V was clipped by 8 bases and J by 5 bases, with 19 bases between them. The CDR3 here is CASADSVFIDEQYF. The CDR3 DNA is TGCGCCAGCGCCGATTCCGTGTTTATAGACGAGCAGTACTTC.

This chain links TRBV11-3 with TRBJ1-5; 9 nucleotides line up with TRBD1. Trimming took 5 bases from V and 5 from J; bases not matched to a gene: 4. The CDR3 spans 14 residues. The germline gives CDR1 SGHNT, CDR2 YENEEA. The CDR3 DNA follows: TGTGCCAGCAGCAGACAGGGGGGAGATCAGCCCCAGCATTTT. It is translated as CASSRQGGDQPQHF.

This clone was counted only a few times. The V gene is TRBV2, the J gene TRBJ1-5; 7 bases agree with TRBD1. Trimming took 6 bases from V and 4 from J; bases not matched to a gene: 9. The CDR3 covers 15 residues. Germline V gene data show CDR1 as SNHLY and CDR2 as FYNNEI. CDR3 sequence reads: CASSNTGAGNQPQHF. In DNA, the CDR3 is TGTGCCAGCAGCAATACAGGGGCGGGAAATCAGCCCCAGCATTTT.

This chain connects TRBV6-1 to TRBJ2-3, with 13 bases identical to TRBD2. The germline V gene has CDR1 MNHNS and CDR2 SASEGT. After removal of 6 bases from V and 4 bases from J, the junction contained 4 bases not matched to a gene. This CDR3 comprises 15 residues. The CDR3 is CASSATSGGADTQYF. The DNA of the CDR3 is TGTGCCAGCAGCGCTACTAGCGGGGGGGCAGATACGCAGTATTTT.

This chain connects TRBV14 to TRBJ2-1, with 11 bases lining up with TRBD2. The CDR3 is made up of 18 amino acids. The V gene's germline CDR1 is SGHDN and CDR2 FVKESK. V lost 5 bases and J lost 9; bases outside the gene matches: 18. The CDR3 region has the DNA TGTGCCAGCAGCAAACTAGCGGGGGATATATGGTCGGGTCCTGAGCAGTTCTTC. It encodes CASSKLAGDIWSGPEQFF.

The rearrangement links TRBV27 to TRBJ2-7; 8 positions agree with TRBD2. Germline V gives CDR1 MNHEY, CDR2 SMNVEV (reference sequence). The junction had 18 bases not matched to a gene; V was cut back by 5 bases and J by 3 bases. This CDR3 is 18 amino acids long. CDR3 loop: CASSHPNQREPSVYEQYF. The CDR3 DNA sequence: TGTGCCAGCAGTCACCCCAACCAGCGGGAGCCCTCAGTCTACGAGCAGTACTTC.

V usage is TRBV4-3 and J usage is TRBJ2-1; 11 bases are shared with TRBD2. The CDR3 spans 16 residues. Germline V gene lookup returns CDR1 LGHNA and CDR2 YSLEER. Trimming removed 2 bases from V and 4 bases from J; junction bases left unmatched: 4. The chain's CDR3 is CASSQYSSGRYNEQFF. In nucleotides, the CDR3 is TGCGCCAGCAGCCAATACTCTAGCGGGAGGTACAATGAGCAGTTCTTC.

The chain links TRBV5-4 to TRBJ2-5; D is possibly TRBD2 (7 bases). The CDR3 is 15 amino acids. CDR1 and CDR2 from the germline V gene are SGHNT and YYREEE (reference sequence). V lost 4 bases to trimming and J lost 7 bases, with 20 bases between them. CDR3 residues: CASSIGGGQEATQYF. Written as DNA, the CDR3 is TGTGCCAGCAGCATTGGGGGGGGGCAGGAAGCGACCCAGTACTTC. The whole variable domain, remainder taken from reference TRBV5-4 and TRBJ2-5, is ETGVTQSPTHLIKTRGQQVTLRCSSQSGHNTVSWYQQALGQGPQFIFQYYREEENGRGNFPPRFSGLQFPNYSSELNVNALELDDSALYLCASSIGGGQEATQYFGPGTRLLVL.

The V call is TRBV18, the J call TRBJ1-3; D gene unclear. Looked up from germline, CDR1 is KGHSH and CDR2 is LQKENI. Deletions cut 3 bases from V and 8 bases from J, with 20 bases between. The CDR3 has 16 residues. The CDR3 sequence: CASSPELTFSRDTIYF. For the CDR3, the DNA is TGTGCCAGCTCACCGGAACTGACGTTCTCTCGGGACACCATATATTTT.

V and J are TRBV6-6 and TRBJ1-1, with D unclear. Germline CDR1 and CDR2: MNHNY and SVGAGI (reference sequence). V lost 6 bases, J lost 11 bases, and 13 bases lay in between. The CDR3 runs 11 residues. This chain's CDR3 is CASRPEGDAFF. The CDR3 region has the DNA TGTGCCAGCAGACCCGAGGGTGACGCTTTCTTT.

The chain joins TRBV18 to TRBJ2-7; D is unresolved. This CDR3 has 13 residues. Deletions cut 1 base from V and 7 bases from J, with 11 bases between. CDR1 is KGHSH and CDR2 is LQKENI in the germline V gene. DNA of the CDR3: TGTGCCAGCTCACCACAGTCGGGTGGGGAGCAGTACTTC. Protein: CASSPQSGGEQYF.

The V and J genes are TRBV6-5 and TRBJ2-7; D unresolved. The CDR3 extends over 15 amino acids. Germline assignment: CDR1 MNHEY and CDR2 SVGAGI. V was pared by 5 bases and J by 0 bases, with 14 bases between. CDR3 residues: CASSPSGVSSYEQYF. In nucleotides, the CDR3 is TGTGCCAGCAGTCCCTCTGGGGTAAGCTCCTACGAGCAGTACTTC.